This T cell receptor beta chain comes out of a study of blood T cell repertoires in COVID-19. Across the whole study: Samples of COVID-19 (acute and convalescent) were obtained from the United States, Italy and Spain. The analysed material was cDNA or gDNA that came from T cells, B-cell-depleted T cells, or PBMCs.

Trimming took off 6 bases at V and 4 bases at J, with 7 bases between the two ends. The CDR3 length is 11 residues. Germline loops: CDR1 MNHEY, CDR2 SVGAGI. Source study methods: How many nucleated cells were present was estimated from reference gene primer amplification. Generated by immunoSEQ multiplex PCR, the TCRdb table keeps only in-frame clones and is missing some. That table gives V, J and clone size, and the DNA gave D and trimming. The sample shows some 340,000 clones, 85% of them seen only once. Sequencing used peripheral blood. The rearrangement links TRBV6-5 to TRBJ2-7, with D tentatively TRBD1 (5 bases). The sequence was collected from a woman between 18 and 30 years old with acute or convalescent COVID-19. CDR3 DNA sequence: TGTGCCAGCAGAAGACAGTACGAGCAGTACTTC. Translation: CASRRQYEQYF.